This T cell receptor beta chain is from a study of beta chain features in type 1 diabetes. Study-level information: Patients were similar to healthy donors in age and gender (as well as in cell yields). Whole-study findings and limits: Patients with Type 1 diabetes showed moderately but significantly shorter TCRB CDR3s in all four CD4+ subsets. Naive, central memory and regulatory TCRB repertoires appeared more similar among patients than healthy donors.

This clone was counted at least ten times. The antigen is not known. Expressed TCRB transcripts were sequenced because the isolated RNA had all been reverse transcribed beforehand. Generated by immunoSEQ multiplex PCR, the TCRdb table keeps only in-frame clones and is missing some. The profile shows 310,000 or so clones, approximately 9.7% of them singletons. Heparinised blood was drawn once per donor, averaging about 0.11 L. The clonotype originates from a man aged 25-45 years with type 1 diabetes. Sample: central memory CD4+ T cells from blood.

The CDR3 spells CASSDGQGAGGYTF. Here the CDR3 DNA reads TGTGCCAGCAGTGACGGACAGGGGGCGGGAGGCTACACCTTC. The chain is built from TRBV6-5 and TRBJ1-2, with TRBD1 matching over 11 bases. CDR1 and CDR2 (germline): MNHEY, SVGAGI. V lost 5 bases to trimming and J lost 8 bases; unmatched junction nucleotides: 7. The CDR3 contains 14 residues.